This T cell receptor beta chain originates from a study of blood T cell repertoires in COVID-19. Study details: There were acute and convalescent COVID-19 samples, and they came from the United States, Italy and Spain. From T cells, B-cell-depleted T cells, or PBMCs came the material, which was cDNA or gDNA.

This CDR3 is 15 amino acids long. Trimming stripped 5 bases from V and 1 base from J, with 15 bases between. Germline values: CDR1 MNHEY, CDR2 SMNVEV (reference sequence). In the source study's methods: Nucleated cell number was recorded as an estimate derived from reference gene primer amplification. Libraries were prepared by immunoSEQ multiplex PCR; TCRdb keeps only in-frame clonotypes and omits some of them. V, J and clone size are those of that table, while D and trimming were read from the DNA. This sample has around 76,000 clones, with about 89% found just once. The sequenced sample consisted of peripheral blood. The TCR sequence derives from a man aged 55 to 70 with acute or convalescent COVID-19. This chain joins TRBV27 and TRBJ2-7; TRBD2 might be the D (6 bases). The CDR3 DNA is TGTGCCAGCAGTAGCCGGGACTCTAAGTCCTACGAGCAGTACTTC. This translates into CASSSRDSKSYEQYF.